This TCR beta chain emerged from a study of beta chain features in type 1 diabetes. The sequenced template was cDNA made from the entire isolated RNA. Measured with immunoSEQ multiplex PCR; TCRdb has only the in-frame clones, and not every one. The table has some 640,000 clones, 11% to 15% seen once. General study points: Among patients with Type 1 diabetes, TCRB CDR3s were moderately but significantly shorter in every one of the four CD4+ subsets. The analysis here could not establish whether HLA type shapes TCRB rearrangement. VDJ junctions in type 1 diabetes patients carried more deletions and fewer insertions. The naive, central memory and Treg TCRB repertoires of patients appeared to be more similar to one another than those of healthy donors.

Remarks on this clone: Its antigen is undetermined.

The sample was naive CD4+ T cells from blood. The sequence was obtained from a man between 18 and 29 years old with type 1 diabetes.

The CDR3 sequence: CASSVGTSGYWRDKVLTRETQYF. The CDR3 DNA follows: TGTGCCAGCAGCGTAGGGACTAGCGGGTACTGGCGCGACAAGGTCCTCACCAGAGAGACCCAGTACTTC. The chain joins TRBV9 to TRBJ2-5, with 11 positions matching TRBD2. CDR3 length: 23 amino acids. Trimming cost V 0 bases and J 4 bases; bases outside gene matches: 26. Looked up from germline, CDR1 is SGDLS and CDR2 is YYNGEE. Using reference TRBV9 and TRBJ2-5 for the parts outside the CDR3, the full variable domain is DSGVTQTPKHLITATGQRVTLRCSPRSGDLSVYWYQQSLDQGLQFLIQYYNGEERAKGNILERFSAQQFPDLHSELNLSSLELGDSALYFCASSVGTSGYWRDKVLTRETQYFGPGTRLLVL.